This T cell receptor (beta chain) was retrieved from a study of T cells in Graves' hyperthyroidism and ophthalmopathy. This CDR3 comprises 16 residues. The V and J ends lost 4 bases and 0 bases respectively, with 13 bases between them. CDR1 SGHRS and CDR2 YFSETQ come from the germline V gene. Authors of the study amplified TCR beta CDR3 regions from RNA transcripts. Initially, a first-round RT-PCR of the TCR CDR3 employed the HTBI primer set. Each CDR3 protein is one row after TCRdb ran MiXCR on the multiplex PCR reads. Among roughly 350,000 distinct CDR3 sequences listed, about 15% were seen once. In its sample, this clonotype was seen many times.

The clonotype comes from a young woman with Graves' ophthalmopathy. The chain combines TRBV5-1 with TRBJ2-2; a possible D gene is TRBD1 (5 bases). Sequencing was done on a sample of blood. CDR3 protein: CASSPKTAANTGELFF. Written as DNA, the CDR3 is TGCGCCAGCAGCCCCAAGACAGCCGCGAACACCGGGGAGCTGTTTTTT.